The 28 T cell receptor beta chains below all came from one sample that was sequenced in a study of T-cell memory formation after mild COVID-19. TCRdb passed the 5' RACE reads through MiXCR, listing each CDR3 protein once. The table lists around 180,000 distinct CDR3 sequences, under 20% of them singletons. The specimen sequenced was PBMCs or a T cell subset sorted from them (not recorded which). These receptors originate from a man younger than 35 who had mild COVID-19 (a few samples of this study predate the infection). Cell type and time point are not known.

This clonotype showed up just a few times. The J gene is TRBJ2-3, the V gene TRBV11-1; no reliable D call. Germline loops: CDR1 SGHAT, CDR2 FQDESV (reference sequence). V dropped 8 bases and J dropped 4 bases, with 10 bases sitting between them. The CDR3 has 12 amino acids. This CDR3 reads CASGKRPDTQYF. CDR3 in DNA: TGTGCCAGCGGGAAGAGGCCAGATACGCAGTATTTT.

The V and J genes are TRBV6-6 and TRBJ1-1, with D perhaps matching TRBD1 (6 bases). Germline V lookup: CDR1 MNHNY, CDR2 SVGAGI (reference sequence). Trimming shortened V by 1 base and J by 3 bases, and 12 bases separated the two germline ends. The CDR3 length is 15 residues. The CDR3 here is CASSYFHGQYTEAFF. The CDR3 DNA reads TGTGCCAGCAGTTACTTTCACGGACAGTACACTGAAGCTTTCTTT.

The rearrangement joins TRBV2 to TRBJ2-2; D ambiguous. V lost 5 bases, J lost 3 bases, and 10 bases lay in between. Germline-derived CDR1 and CDR2 are SNHLY and FYNNEI. This CDR3 has 14 residues. The CDR3 DNA reads TGTGCCAGCAGTCCCGACACGTACACCGGGGAGCTGTTTTTT. Residues: CASSPDTYTGELFF.

The DNA for the CDR3 is TGTGCCAGCAGCGACCTGCCTCGGGCCAACGTCCTGACTTTC. As protein: CASSDLPRANVLTF. The chain recombines TRBV6-2 or TRBV6-3 with TRBJ2-6; D unclear. Germline CDR1 and CDR2: MNHEY and SVGEGT. The CDR3 runs to 14 residues. Trimming left V 6 bases short and J 5 bases short, with 11 bases between.

This chain connects TRBV27 to TRBJ1-2, with D uncertain. This CDR3 region has 16 residues. Per germline, CDR1 MNHEY and CDR2 SMNVEV (reference sequence). V shed 5 bases and J shed 0 bases, with 16 bases lying between them. DNA of the CDR3: TGTGCCAGCAGTCGATCCGGTGGACGATCTAACTATGGCTACACCTTC. It yields the protein CASSRSGGRSNYGYTF.

The V call is TRBV7-2, the J call TRBJ1-2; possible D gene TRBD1, 5 bases. V shed 6 bases and J shed 0 bases, with 14 bases lying between them. The V gene's germline CDR1 is SGHTA and CDR2 FQGNSA. This CDR3 region has 15 residues. The CDR3 sequence: CASRPAGAANYGYTF. The CDR3 region has the DNA TGTGCCAGCAGACCCGCTGGGGCAGCTAACTATGGCTACACCTTC.

The chain couples TRBV18 to TRBJ1-1; TRBD1 aligns across 8 bases. This CDR3 spans 15 amino acids. The germline V gene has CDR1 KGHSH and CDR2 LQKENI. J gave up 0 bases and V 2 bases, and 2 bases lay outside the gene matches. The DNA of the CDR3 is TGTGCCAGCTCACCAGCGGGACAGGTGAACACTGAAGCTTTCTTT. This gives the protein CASSPAGQVNTEAFF.

V and J are TRBV6-6 and TRBJ1-6, with 7 bases matching TRBD1. Trimming removed 6 bases from V and 7 bases from J; junction bases left unmatched: 15. The germline V gene has CDR1 MNHNY and CDR2 SVGAGI (reference sequence). CDR3 length equals 17 residues. The CDR3 region is CASSSSTGEGWNSPLHF. The CDR3 DNA reads as TGTGCCAGCAGCTCATCTACAGGGGAAGGATGGAATTCACCCCTCCACTTT.

The chain has TRBV11-3 and TRBJ2-3, with 7 bases fitting TRBD2. Per the germline V gene, CDR1 is SGHNT and CDR2 is YENEEA. Trimming removed 8 bases from V and 6 bases from J; junction bases left unmatched: 11. This CDR3 region has 14 residues. CDR3 protein: CASAAGGGRDTQYF. The CDR3 DNA sequence: TGTGCCAGCGCCGCGGGCGGGGGACGGGATACGCAGTATTTT.

The chain has TRBV7-2 and TRBJ1-1; the D gene is possibly TRBD1 (5 bases). V lost 4 bases and J lost 0, with 21 bases in between. The germline V gene has CDR1 SGHTA and CDR2 FQGNSA. This CDR3 has 18 residues. CDR3 nucleotide sequence: TGTGCCAGCAGCTCGAGGGGTGGAGGGGTGCCAATGAACACTGAAGCTTTCTTT. The encoded protein is CASSSRGGGVPMNTEAFF.

By share, this clonotype ranks as medium-sized. This chain links TRBV14 with TRBJ2-6; D unclear. Germline CDR1 and CDR2: SGHDN and FVKESK. The V end lost 4 bases, the J end lost 0 bases, and 7 bases lay between the germline ends. The CDR3 spans 15 residues. CDR3 amino acids: CASSRGSSGANVLTF. Written as DNA, the CDR3 is TGTGCCAGCAGCCGAGGAAGCTCTGGGGCCAACGTCCTGACTTTC.

The chain links TRBV29-1 to TRBJ2-6; D is undetermined. Deletions cut 4 bases from V and 2 bases from J, with 0 bases between. The length of the CDR3 is 11 residues. The germline CDR1 and CDR2 sequences are SQVTM and ANQGSEA. CDR3 sequence reads: CSVAGANVLTF. CDR3 coding DNA: TGCAGCGTTGCTGGGGCCAACGTCCTGACTTTC.

This clonotype was seen a few times. This chain links TRBV4-1 with TRBJ2-3; possibly TRBD2 for D (6 bases). This CDR3 is 15 amino acids long. The germline gives CDR1 MGHRA, CDR2 YSYEKL. Trimming removed 5 bases at V and 4 bases at J, with 16 bases between. This chain's CDR3 is CASSFPGLPPDTQYF. The CDR3 coding sequence is TGCGCCAGCAGCTTTCCGGGACTCCCGCCAGATACGCAGTATTTT.

The chain is built from TRBV20-1 and TRBJ2-5; D uncertain. Per germline, CDR1 DFQATT and CDR2 SNEGSKA (reference sequence). There are 13 residues in the CDR3. V gave up 0 bases and J gave up 5 bases, with 10 bases separating them. The CDR3 DNA reads TGCAGTGCTAGAGAGGCGCTACTGGAGACCCAGTACTTC. Protein sequence: CSAREALLETQYF.

This clonotype was recorded many times. V gene TRBV30 combines with J gene TRBJ1-1; D gene unclear. Looked up from germline, CDR1 is GTSNPN and CDR2 is SVGIG (reference sequence). V lost 6 bases, J lost 0 bases, and 20 bases lay in between. The CDR3 extends over 16 amino acids. CDR3 sequence reads: CACSRGPDIMNTEAFF. The CDR3 nucleotides are TGTGCCTGTTCGAGAGGTCCTGATATTATGAACACTGAAGCTTTCTTT.

Only a few counts were recorded for this clonotype. The V and J genes are TRBV30 and TRBJ1-2, with no clear D. This CDR3 is built from 12 residues. V was clipped by 3 bases and J by 8 bases, with 13 bases between them. The germline gives CDR1 GTSNPN, CDR2 SVGIG (reference sequence). The CDR3 loop is CAWSPREGGYTF. Here the CDR3 DNA reads TGTGCCTGGAGCCCCCGGGAAGGGGGCTACACCTTC.

This clonotype has more than one count but fewer than ten. The chain is built from TRBV4-3 and TRBJ1-5; D call uncertain. The CDR3 is 13 residues long. The germline V gene has CDR1 LGHNA and CDR2 YSLEER. V lost 3 bases to trimming and J lost 4 bases, with 7 bases between them. The CDR3 sequence is CASSQDQNQPQHF. CDR3 DNA sequence: TGCGCCAGCAGCCAGGACCAGAATCAGCCCCAGCATTTT.

The chain couples TRBV20-1 to TRBJ2-5, with 7 positions matching TRBD2. Germline loops: CDR1 DFQATT, CDR2 SNEGSKA (reference sequence). The CDR3 spans 14 residues. After removal of 7 bases from V and 2 bases from J, the junction contained 10 bases not matched to a gene. The CDR3: CSVPNWGGQETQYF. The CDR3 DNA is TGCAGTGTCCCCAACTGGGGGGGACAAGAGACCCAGTACTTC.

This clonotype was detected a few times. The chain carries TRBV7-9 and TRBJ2-2; TRBD2 matches 8 bases. V lost 8 bases and J lost 9; bases outside the gene matches: 8. This CDR3 comprises 13 residues. Germline V gene lookup returns CDR1 SEHNR and CDR2 FQNEAQ (reference sequence). The CDR3 DNA reads TGTGCCAGCGGGCGGGGGGCCCGCCGGGAGCTGTTTTTT. Its protein is CASGRGARRELFF.

This clonotype occurred many times. The chain combines TRBV5-5 with TRBJ2-2; D gene uncertain. The length of the CDR3 is 16 residues. The germline CDR1 and CDR2 sequences are SGHKS and YYEKEE (reference sequence). V gave up 0 bases and J gave up 5 bases, with 14 bases separating them. CDR3 coding DNA: TGTGCCAGCAGCTTGGCCGTGACACCTCTAACCGGGGAGCTGTTTTTT. Translated: CASSLAVTPLTGELFF.

This clonotype was seen repeatedly, ten times or more. The chain has TRBV7-2 and TRBJ2-3; no firm D call. Trimming shortened V by 1 base and J by 0 bases, and 2 bases separated the two germline ends. Germline loops: CDR1 SGHTA, CDR2 FQGNSA. The CDR3 consists of 13 residues. The CDR3 bases are TGTGCCAGCAGCTTAGAAAGCACAGATACGCAGTATTTT. Translated: CASSLESTDTQYF.

The chain has TRBV12-3 or TRBV12-4 and TRBJ1-1; TRBD1 might be the D (5 bases). The CDR3 loop spans 14 amino acids. V dropped 3 bases and J dropped 4 bases, with 12 bases sitting between them. The CDR3 sequence: CASSFRDGFTEAFF. The CDR3 region has the DNA TGTGCCAGCAGTTTCCGGGACGGTTTCACTGAAGCTTTCTTT.

This clonotype was found a few times. The V and J genes are TRBV7-2 and TRBJ1-2, with D possibly matching TRBD1 (6 bases). V lost 5 bases and J lost 4, with 17 bases in between. Germline CDR1 SGHTA, CDR2 FQGNSA. The CDR3 has 15 amino acids. CDR3: CASSPDRLLGYGYTF. CDR3 DNA: TGTGCCAGCAGCCCTGACAGGTTACTGGGCTATGGCTACACCTTC.

This clonotype was counted only a few times. V usage is TRBV2 and J usage is TRBJ2-5; 8 bases map to TRBD2. Germline V gene data show CDR1 as SNHLY and CDR2 as FYNNEI. V was pared by 4 bases and J by 4 bases, with 8 bases of the junction left unmatched. The CDR3 runs 15 residues. The CDR3 sequence is CASSAAGGIGETQYF. The CDR3 DNA follows: TGTGCCAGCAGTGCGGCGGGGGGAATCGGAGAGACCCAGTACTTC.

The chain carries TRBV20-1 and TRBJ1-2, with 8 bases that match TRBD1. The germline CDR1 and CDR2 sequences are DFQATT and SNEGSKA (reference sequence). With 6 bases clipped from V and 7 bases from J, the junction kept 10 bases outside the gene matches. The CDR3 is 13 amino acids. The CDR3 loop reads CSAPDLTGVGYTF. DNA of the CDR3: TGCAGTGCGCCGGACCTGACAGGGGTTGGCTACACCTTC.

The chain uses TRBV7-3 and TRBJ1-5, with a possible D match to TRBD1 (5 bases). V was pared by 0 bases and J by 8 bases, with 8 bases between. This CDR3 comprises 13 residues. The germline V gene has CDR1 SGHTA and CDR2 FQGTGA. The CDR3 coding sequence is TGTGCCAGCAGCTTAACGTTAGGGGAGCCCCAGCATTTT. Its protein is CASSLTLGEPQHF.

The sample holds a few counts of this clonotype. V usage is TRBV7-2 and J usage is TRBJ1-1; TRBD1 matches at 9 bases. The CDR3 extends over 18 amino acids. CDR1 and CDR2 from the germline V gene are SGHTA and FQGNSA. V trimming: 10 bases; J trimming: 1 base; junction bases outside the gene matches: 19. The CDR3 region is CATPGTGKIFGTNTEAFF. The CDR3 region has the DNA TGTGCCACCCCGGGGACAGGGAAAATCTTTGGGACGAACACTGAAGCTTTCTTT.

Comment on this clonotype: At one boundary the junction diverges from the germline segment, which might be a read error. The chain combines TRBV11-2 with TRBJ2-7; 8 bases line up with TRBD1. This CDR3 is 13 amino acids long. Germline loops: CDR1 SGHAT, CDR2 FQNNGV. The CDR3 protein is CASSSIYRTGWHF. The DNA of the CDR3 is TGTGCCAGCAGCTCTATATATCGGACAGGGTGGCACTTC.